A single T cell receptor beta chain is shown here with its context. Its target is not known. Trimming shortened V by 1 base and J by 6 bases, and 15 bases separated the two germline ends. The V gene's germline CDR1 is GTSNPN and CDR2 SVGIG (reference sequence). This CDR3 has 14 residues. The record originates from a study of cytomegalovirus exposure and HLA in healthy donors. Across the whole study: A previous analysis identified around 120 million unique TCR beta sequences derived from about 180 million T cells. Regarding the study as a whole: Another analysis was done later, and it associated 16,951 TCR beta sequences with HLA alleles at 0.05 false discovery rate. Later work found most CMV-associated TCR beta chains apparently HLA-restricted.

The PCR made use of 60 Vbeta and 13 Jbeta primers. Here immunoSEQ multiplex PCR was the method, and the copy in TCRdb shows in-frame clones only, minus some. Recorded for this sample: around 64,000 clones. The sequence was obtained from a female donor in good health and CMV-seropositive. What was sequenced was PBMCs. The chain couples TRBV30 to TRBJ1-2, with a weak D call TRBD1 (5 bases). In DNA form, the CDR3 reads TGTGCCTGGAGTGAAAGATTGGGCAGGGATGGCTACACCTTC. Protein product: CAWSERLGRDGYTF.